The source of this TCR beta chain is a study of cytomegalovirus exposure and HLA in healthy donors. The table came from immunoSEQ multiplex PCR; TCRdb's copy has only in-frame clones and leaves some out. The sample records about 170,000 clones, about 89% being singletons. Turning to this clone: What it recognizes is unknown.

J was trimmed by 6 bases and V by 3 bases; bases with no gene match: 9. CDR1 is SGHRS, CDR2 YFSETQ, per germline. The CDR3 extends over 16 amino acids. The donors were members of the validation cohort comprising roughly 130 subjects, separate from the roughly 730-subject first cohort. General observations from the study: TCR sequences were mostly rare, though some public TCRs occurred in many donors. A list of 164 TCR beta chains associated with cytomegalovirus was given.

The chain recombines TRBV5-1 with TRBJ1-1, with 12 bases lining up with TRBD1. The sequence was obtained from a man younger than 35 in good health and CMV-seropositive. Sequencing input: PBMCs. CDR3 amino acids: CASSSPTGQGASEAFF. CDR3 nucleotide sequence: TGCGCCAGCAGCTCCCCTACGGGACAGGGGGCCTCTGAAGCTTTCTTT.